A single T cell receptor (beta chain) is shown here with its context. The record originates from a study of blood T cell repertoires in COVID-19. Study context: Nucleic acid was either cDNA or gDNA, and it came from T cells, B-cell-depleted T cells, or PBMCs.

Germline loops: CDR1 LNHDA, CDR2 SQIVND (reference sequence). Trimming removed 0 bases from V and 2 bases from J, with 7 bases in between. CDR3 size: 14 residues. In the authors' methods: Quantification of nucleated cells was approximated via reference gene primer amplification. Clones were read by immunoSEQ multiplex PCR, and TCRdb kept only the in-frame ones, dropping some. V and J calls and clone size are copied from that table; D and trimming were computed from the DNA. Here the sample spans about 45,000 clones, approximately 87% being singletons. The material sequenced was peripheral blood. The chain uses TRBV19 and TRBJ1-2, with D unresolved. The TCR was taken from a human donor in a cohort sampled during active COVID-19. Here the CDR3 reads CASSIEGPNYGYTF. CDR3 DNA sequence: TGTGCCAGTAGTATAGAGGGCCCGAACTATGGCTACACCTTC.